This T cell receptor beta chain is from a study of early T cells in non-severe SARS-CoV-2 infection. About the study: Bulk RNA from unsorted whole blood was sequenced; chains were unpaired. Points from the study as a whole: VDJdb matching skewed toward anti-spike CD8 responses, missing private and CD4 specificities.

This clonotype was observed many times. The antigen is unknown. The protocol attached unique molecular identifiers to individual cDNA molecules. TCRdb re-derived calls from the 5' RACE reads in MiXCR, one entry per CDR3 protein. The table shows some 80,000 distinct CDR3 sequences, with roughly 15% occurring only once. This CDR3 is 12 amino acids long. Per the germline V gene, CDR1 is DFQATT and CDR2 is SNEGSKA (reference sequence). With 0 bases removed from V and 1 base from J, the gap between germline ends came to 3 bases. Sequencing was performed on whole blood. The V and J genes are TRBV20-1 and TRBJ1-1; no reliable D call. The source is an adult who was a healthcare worker with PCR-confirmed SARS-CoV-2 infection or an uninfected control (not recorded which). The CDR3 loop reads CSARDPNTEAFF. The CDR3 nucleotides are TGCAGTGCTAGAGATCCGAACACTGAAGCTTTCTTT.